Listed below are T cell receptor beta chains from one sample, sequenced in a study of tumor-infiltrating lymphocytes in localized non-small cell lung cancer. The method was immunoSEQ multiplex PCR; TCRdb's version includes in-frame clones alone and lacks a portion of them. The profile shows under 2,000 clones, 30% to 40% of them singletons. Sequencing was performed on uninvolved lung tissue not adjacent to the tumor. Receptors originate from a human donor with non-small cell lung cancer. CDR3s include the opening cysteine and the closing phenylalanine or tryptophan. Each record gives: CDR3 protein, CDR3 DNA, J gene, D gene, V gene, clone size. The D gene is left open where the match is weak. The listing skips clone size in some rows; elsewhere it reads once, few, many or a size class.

cdr3_aa: CASSSGQGGTEAFF
cdr3_nt: TGCGCCAGCAGCTCAGGACAGGGAGGCACTGAAGCTTTCTTT
j_call: TRBJ1-1
d_call: TRBD1
v_call: TRBV5-1
clone_size: few

cdr3_aa: CAWSMDRGSYTF
cdr3_nt: TGTGCCTGGAGTATGGACAGGGGTAGCTACACCTTC
j_call: TRBJ1-2
d_call: TRBD1
v_call: TRBV30
clone_size: NA

cdr3_aa: CASSSQGASNQPQHF
cdr3_nt: TGTGCCAGTAGTTCTCAGGGGGCCAGCAATCAGCCCCAGCATTTT
j_call: TRBJ1-5
d_call: TRBD1
v_call: TRBV19
clone_size: medium-sized

cdr3_aa: CSVVGQGLGAYEQYF
cdr3_nt: TGCAGCGTTGTGGGGCAGGGGTTAGGGGCCTACGAGCAGTACTTC
j_call: TRBJ2-7
d_call: NA
v_call: TRBV29-1
clone_size: large

cdr3_aa: CASSEVGGDQPQHF
cdr3_nt: TGTGCCAGCAGTGAAGTGGGGGGAGACCAGCCCCAGCATTTT
j_call: TRBJ1-5
d_call: NA
v_call: TRBV6-1
clone_size: NA

cdr3_aa: CASSEGTESYGYTF
cdr3_nt: TGTGCCAGCAGTGAAGGAACAGAAAGCTATGGCTACACCTTC
j_call: TRBJ1-2
d_call: NA
v_call: TRBV6-1
clone_size: NA

cdr3_aa: CASSEESRGSYEQYF
cdr3_nt: TGTGCCAGCAGTGAAGAATCTAGAGGCTCCTACGAGCAGTACTTC
j_call: TRBJ2-7
d_call: NA
v_call: TRBV2
clone_size: once

cdr3_aa: CASSYEGRGRSPLHF
cdr3_nt: TGTGCCAGCAGTTACGAGGGCAGGGGGAGGTCACCCCTCCACTTT
j_call: TRBJ1-6
d_call: TRBD1
v_call: TRBV6-5
clone_size: large

cdr3_aa: CAWSRGTGSSYEQYF
cdr3_nt: TGTGCCTGGAGCCGCGGGACAGGGAGCTCCTACGAGCAGTACTTC
j_call: TRBJ2-7
d_call: TRBD1
v_call: TRBV30
clone_size: NA

cdr3_aa: CASSISGTKIHEQYF
cdr3_nt: TGTGCCAGTAGTATCTCCGGGACAAAGATCCACGAGCAGTACTTC
j_call: TRBJ2-7
d_call: NA
v_call: TRBV19
clone_size: NA

cdr3_aa: CASSLFPPPYEQYF
cdr3_nt: TGTGCCAGCAGTTTATTTCCCCCTCCCTACGAGCAGTACTTC
j_call: TRBJ2-7
d_call: NA
v_call: TRBV27
clone_size: few

cdr3_aa: CASNRWDRGSSSGANVLTF
cdr3_nt: TGTGCCAGTAACCGATGGGACAGGGGATCTAGCTCTGGGGCCAACGTCCTGACTTTC
j_call: TRBJ2-6
d_call: TRBD1
v_call: TRBV11-3
clone_size: NA

cdr3_aa: CASSEQPGAEQYF
cdr3_nt: TGTGCCAGCAGTGAACAGCCTGGGGCCGAGCAGTACTTC
j_call: TRBJ2-7
d_call: NA
v_call: TRBV2
clone_size: NA

cdr3_aa: CASRYPRQGHFYEQYF
cdr3_nt: TGTGCCAGCAGGTATCCCCGACAGGGTCACTTCTACGAGCAGTACTTC
j_call: TRBJ2-7
d_call: TRBD1
v_call: TRBV2
clone_size: NA

cdr3_aa: CASSPGTGRVDTQYF
cdr3_nt: TGTGCCAGCAGCCCCGGGACAGGGCGGGTAGATACGCAGTATTTT
j_call: TRBJ2-3
d_call: TRBD1
v_call: TRBV11-2
clone_size: large

cdr3_aa: CASSKRTGERSYEQYF
cdr3_nt: TGTGCCAGTAGTAAACGGACAGGGGAACGCTCCTACGAGCAGTACTTC
j_call: TRBJ2-7
d_call: TRBD1
v_call: TRBV19
clone_size: few

cdr3_aa: CASSEPPAGARDTQYF
cdr3_nt: TGTGCCAGCAGTGAACCCCCGGCGGGAGCCAGGGATACGCAGTATTTT
j_call: TRBJ2-3
d_call: TRBD2
v_call: TRBV2
clone_size: NA

cdr3_aa: CASSESGEVYEQYF
cdr3_nt: TGTGCCAGCAGTGAATCAGGGGAGGTCTACGAGCAGTACTTC
j_call: TRBJ2-7
d_call: NA
v_call: TRBV2
clone_size: NA

cdr3_aa: CAWRTGFEQYF
cdr3_nt: TGTGCCTGGAGGACAGGGTTCGAGCAGTACTTC
j_call: TRBJ2-7
d_call: TRBD1
v_call: TRBV30
clone_size: NA

cdr3_aa: CASSRRSWTEGDGYTF
cdr3_nt: TGCGCCAGCAGCCGAAGAAGCTGGACAGAGGGAGATGGCTACACCTTC
j_call: TRBJ1-2
d_call: NA
v_call: TRBV5-4
clone_size: NA

cdr3_aa: CASSIAGTGGRREQYF
cdr3_nt: TGTGCCAGTAGTATAGCGGGGACAGGGGGCCGCCGCGAGCAGTACTTC
j_call: TRBJ2-7
d_call: TRBD1
v_call: TRBV19
clone_size: NA

cdr3_aa: CASSGATGGIGSGYTF
cdr3_nt: TGTGCCAGCAGTGGAGCAACAGGGGGCATAGGGTCTGGCTACACCTTC
j_call: TRBJ1-2
d_call: TRBD1
v_call: TRBV6-1
clone_size: NA

cdr3_aa: CASSPGDYEQYF
cdr3_nt: TGTGCCAGCTCACCAGGCGACTACGAGCAGTACTTC
j_call: TRBJ2-7
d_call: NA
v_call: TRBV18
clone_size: NA

cdr3_aa: CASSLFSGINTGELFF
cdr3_nt: TGTGCCAGCAGCTTATTTTCGGGGATAAACACCGGGGAGCTGTTTTTT
j_call: TRBJ2-2
d_call: NA
v_call: TRBV7-2
clone_size: NA

cdr3_aa: CASSEAREDTQYF
cdr3_nt: TGTGCCAGCAGTGAAGCTAGGGAGGATACGCAGTATTTT
j_call: TRBJ2-3
d_call: NA
v_call: TRBV2
clone_size: NA

cdr3_aa: CASSVAAGTYEQYF
cdr3_nt: TGTGCCAGCAGCGTAGCGGCGGGAACCTACGAGCAGTACTTC
j_call: TRBJ2-7
d_call: NA
v_call: TRBV9
clone_size: NA

cdr3_aa: CASSSPQGFAYEQYF
cdr3_nt: TGTGCCAGCAGTTCCCCTCAGGGGTTTGCCTACGAGCAGTACTTC
j_call: TRBJ2-7
d_call: NA
v_call: TRBV28
clone_size: NA

cdr3_aa: CASGKGGQGGNIQYF
cdr3_nt: TGCGCCAGCGGGAAGGGGGGACAGGGCGGAAACATTCAGTACTTC
j_call: TRBJ2-4
d_call: TRBD1
v_call: TRBV4-1
clone_size: few

cdr3_aa: CASTRGGGNTGELFF
cdr3_nt: TGTGCCAGCACCCGGGGGGGAGGGAACACCGGGGAGCTGTTTTTT
j_call: TRBJ2-2
d_call: TRBD2
v_call: TRBV25-1
clone_size: NA

cdr3_aa: CAWTTSGVGSGSYEQYF
cdr3_nt: TGTGCCTGGACGACTAGCGGAGTGGGTTCGGGTTCCTACGAGCAGTACTTC
j_call: TRBJ2-7
d_call: TRBD2
v_call: TRBV30
clone_size: NA

cdr3_aa: CAWSVYKSPDLREKLFF
cdr3_nt: TGTGCCTGGAGTGTGTACAAGTCCCCAGATCTTAGAGAAAAACTGTTTTTT
j_call: TRBJ1-4
d_call: NA
v_call: TRBV30
clone_size: once

cdr3_aa: CASNNPGPEGKNIQYF
cdr3_nt: TGTGCCAGCAACAACCCCGGGCCGGAAGGCAAAAACATTCAGTACTTC
j_call: TRBJ2-4
d_call: NA
v_call: TRBV21-1
clone_size: large

cdr3_aa: CASSQMGTGVNSPLHF
cdr3_nt: TGCGCCAGCAGCCAAATGGGGACAGGGGTTAATTCACCCCTCCACTTT
j_call: TRBJ1-6
d_call: TRBD1
v_call: TRBV4-1
clone_size: NA

cdr3_aa: CASSGRDAGELFF
cdr3_nt: TGTGCCAGCAGTGGAAGGGACGCCGGGGAGCTGTTTTTT
j_call: TRBJ2-2
d_call: NA
v_call: TRBV25-1
clone_size: NA

cdr3_aa: CASSLGLAVGEQYF
cdr3_nt: TGCGCCAGCAGCTTGGGTCTAGCCGTGGGGGAGCAGTACTTC
j_call: TRBJ2-7
d_call: NA
v_call: TRBV5-1
clone_size: few

cdr3_aa: CASSYQVTVNTEAFF
cdr3_nt: TGTGCCAGCAGTTATCAGGTGACAGTGAACACTGAAGCTTTCTTT
j_call: TRBJ1-1
d_call: NA
v_call: TRBV6-5
clone_size: NA

cdr3_aa: CAWSVRAGRGNQPQHF
cdr3_nt: TGTGCCTGGAGTGTACGGGCGGGTCGGGGCAATCAGCCCCAGCATTTT
j_call: TRBJ1-5
d_call: NA
v_call: TRBV30
clone_size: NA